A single sample gave rise to the 20 T cell receptor beta chains below, sequenced in a study of blood T cell repertoires in COVID-19. The assay was immunoSEQ multiplex PCR, and TCRdb's table has in-frame clones only and misses some. The table lists 80,000 to 100,000 clones, 78% of them singletons, with 15% to 20% in the top ten. The material sequenced was peripheral blood. The source of these receptors is a human donor in a cohort sampled during active COVID-19.

Concerning this clone: Other DNA sequences from this sample encode an identical CDR3 as well. This chain links TRBV9 with TRBJ2-5, with D maybe TRBD1 (6 bases). The germline V and J ends were trimmed by 3 bases and 2 bases, with 8 bases remaining between them. Germline lookup yields CDR1 SGDLS and CDR2 YYNGEE. This CDR3 contains 13 residues. The CDR3 is CASSAGQQETQYF. Written as DNA, the CDR3 is TGTGCCAGCAGCGCAGGACAGCAAGAGACCCAGTACTTC.

V and J are TRBV9 and TRBJ2-1; 10 bases are a match to TRBD2. V shed 3 bases and J 1 base; nucleotides not matched to a gene: 4. Germline V gives CDR1 SGDLS, CDR2 YYNGEE. This CDR3 is 16 amino acids long. The CDR3 nucleotides are TGTGCCAGCAGCGCACAAGCGGGGGGGTCCTACAATGAGCAGTTCTTC. Protein: CASSAQAGGSYNEQFF.

The J gene is TRBJ2-1, the V gene TRBV4-3; D may be TRBD2 (6 bases). The CDR3 consists of 17 residues. Germline V CDR1 and CDR2: LGHNA, YSLEER. Trimming stripped 0 bases from V and 1 base from J, with 13 bases between. The CDR3 nucleotides are TGCGCCAGCAGCCAAGATCCCCCCCGGGAGTCCTACAATGAGCAGTTCTTC. It encodes CASSQDPPRESYNEQFF.

The chain links TRBV9 to TRBJ2-3, with D perhaps TRBD2 (6 bases). The V gene's germline CDR1 is SGDLS and CDR2 YYNGEE. Trimming pared 0 bases from V and 0 bases from J, leaving 8 bases between. This CDR3 comprises 15 residues. CDR3 nucleotides: TGTGCCAGCAGCGTAGTCGGGGGTAGCACAGATACGCAGTATTTT. It translates to CASSVVGGSTDTQYF.

The chain joins TRBV30 to TRBJ2-7, with D tentatively TRBD2 (6 bases). CDR1 is GTSNPN, CDR2 SVGIG, per germline (reference sequence). This CDR3 region has 13 residues. V was cut by 1 base and J by 4 bases, with 11 bases left in between. In DNA form, the CDR3 reads TGTGCCTGGAGTGCCGCTAGCGTGTACGAGCAGTACTTC. It yields the protein CAWSAASVYEQYF.

V is TRBV2 and J is TRBJ2-1; a weak D match, TRBD2 (6 bases). Germline CDR1 is SNHLY and CDR2 is FYNNEI. This CDR3 has 13 residues. V lost 6 bases, J lost 6 bases, and 12 bases lay in between. This chain's CDR3 is CASSAGRGNEQFF. In DNA form, the CDR3 reads TGTGCCAGCAGCGCCGGGAGAGGCAATGAGCAGTTCTTC.

The J gene is TRBJ1-2, the V gene TRBV24-1, with D perhaps matching TRBD1 (6 bases). Germline V gene sequence: CDR1 KGHDR, CDR2 SFDVKD. V lost 4 bases, J lost 1 base, and 21 bases lay in between. The CDR3 contains 18 residues. The CDR3 DNA reads TGTGCCACCAGTGACCCTCGACAGGCCTTCGGGTATAACTATGGCTACACCTTC. The encoded protein is CATSDPRQAFGYNYGYTF.

This clone was seen once. This chain joins TRBV7-9 and TRBJ2-1; possible D gene TRBD2, 6 bases. The germline V and J ends were trimmed by 3 bases and 9 bases, with 12 bases remaining between them. The CDR3 length is 13 residues. Germline CDR1 is SEHNR and CDR2 is FQNEAQ (reference sequence). The CDR3 DNA reads as TGTGCCAGCAGCTTCAATAGCGGCACTGAGCAGTTCTTC. Its translation is CASSFNSGTEQFF.

V usage is TRBV7-8 and J usage is TRBJ2-1; weak D call: TRBD2 (6 bases). V was cut by 2 bases and J by 7 bases, with 18 bases left in between. Germline V gives CDR1 SGHVS, CDR2 FQNEAQ. The CDR3 length is 16 residues. Here the CDR3 reads CASSLYGSGLVNEQFF. The CDR3 bases are TGTGCCAGCAGCTTATACGGGAGCGGTTTGGTGAATGAGCAGTTCTTC.

The rearrangement links TRBV30 to TRBJ1-2; TRBD1 matches at 8 bases. From germline, CDR1 is GTSNPN and CDR2 SVGIG (reference sequence). Germline trimming cut 2 bases from V and 7 bases from J; bases unmatched to any gene: 12. The CDR3 has 15 amino acids. CDR3 in amino acids: CAWSPPKQGAFGYTF. The CDR3 DNA reads as TGTGCCTGGAGTCCCCCCAAGCAGGGGGCGTTTGGCTACACCTTC.

This chain uses TRBV24-1 with TRBJ2-7, with 13 nucleotides matching TRBD2. The V and J ends lost 3 bases and 3 bases, in that order; junction bases with no gene match: 4. Germline assignment: CDR1 KGHDR and CDR2 SFDVKD. This CDR3 comprises 16 residues. The CDR3, as DNA: TGTGCCACCAGTGATGGTGGGACTAGCGGGGACTACGAGCAGTACTTC. It translates to CATSDGGTSGDYEQYF.

V is TRBV2 and J is TRBJ2-5; D unresolved. CDR1 SNHLY and CDR2 FYNNEI come from the germline V gene. There are 16 residues in the CDR3. V was pared by 1 base and J by 5 bases, with 17 bases between. In DNA form, the CDR3 reads TGTGCCAGCAGTGAAGGTATGATGACTCCCCGGGAGACCCAGTACTTC. Protein product: CASSEGMMTPRETQYF.

The chain carries TRBV7-3 and TRBJ2-3; 14 nucleotides align to TRBD2. The CDR3 contains 18 residues. J was trimmed by 0 bases and V by 6 bases; bases with no gene match: 8. Germline lookup yields CDR1 SGHTA and CDR2 FQGTGA. DNA of the CDR3: TGTGCCAGCAGAAGAGGACTAGCGGGGGGCACTAGCACAGATACGCAGTATTTT. Translation gives CASRRGLAGGTSTDTQYF.

The CDR3 DNA is TGTGCCAGCTCACCACGGTCGGCAACAGAAGAGACCCAGTACTTC. Encoded protein: CASSPRSATEETQYF. The V call is TRBV18, the J call TRBJ2-5; no reliable D call. Germline V gives CDR1 KGHSH, CDR2 LQKENI. Trimming removed 1 base at V and 3 bases at J, with 12 bases between. CDR3 size: 15 residues.

Concerning this clone: This sample includes further DNA sequences coding for the same CDR3. The rearrangement uses TRBV30 and TRBJ2-5; TRBD2 aligns across 12 bases. The CDR3 has 17 amino acids. Looked up from germline, CDR1 is GTSNPN and CDR2 is SVGIG (reference sequence). V shed 1 base, J shed 5 bases, and the junction held 11 bases outside the gene matches. The CDR3 region is CAWSGLAGGPSWETQYF. DNA for the CDR3: TGTGCCTGGAGTGGGCTAGCGGGGGGGCCCAGTTGGGAGACCCAGTACTTC.

This chain uses TRBV29-1 with TRBJ2-7, with 10 positions matching TRBD1. The trim removed 6 bases at V and 4 bases at J, leaving 12 bases unmatched. The CDR3 is 15 residues long. Germline assignment: CDR1 SQVTM and CDR2 ANQGSEA. DNA of the CDR3: TGCAGCGTCGCCCAGGGACAGGGGAGGGGATACGAGCAGTACGTC. Amino acids: CSVAQGQGRGYEQYV.

The V call is TRBV19, the J call TRBJ2-1, with D possibly matching TRBD2 (6 bases). CDR1 is LNHDA, CDR2 SQIVND, per germline (reference sequence). V lost 6 bases and J 0 bases, leaving 12 bases between the germline ends. The CDR3 covers 15 residues. CDR3 residues: CASRRAGSSYNEQFF. In DNA, the CDR3 is TGTGCCAGTAGAAGGGCGGGAAGCTCCTACAATGAGCAGTTCTTC.

The V and J genes are TRBV6-6 and TRBJ2-3, with D unresolved. The CDR3 loop spans 14 amino acids. Germline CDR1 is MNHNY and CDR2 is SVGAGI (reference sequence). V lost 3 bases and J lost 2, with 9 bases in between. The CDR3, as DNA: TGTGCCAGCAGTTATTCCGAGTCCACAGATACGCAGTATTTT. This gives the protein CASSYSESTDTQYF.

J is TRBJ1-1 and V is TRBV29-1; 8 bases are a match to TRBD1. Losses at the gene ends were 7 bases for V and 5 bases for J; bases not matched to a gene: 15. CDR3 size: 15 residues. CDR1 and CDR2 from the germline V gene are SQVTM and ANQGSEA. As DNA, the CDR3 is TGCAGCGCTGGCCCCCTCGACAGGGGACGAACTGAAGCTTTCTTT. It codes for CSAGPLDRGRTEAFF.

This chain uses TRBV10-3 with TRBJ2-2, with TRBD1 matching 7 bases. The germline CDR1 and CDR2 sequences are ENHRY and SYGVKD. This CDR3 is 15 amino acids long. Trimming cost V 7 bases and J 3 bases; bases outside gene matches: 8. The CDR3 DNA follows: TGTGCCATCACTCCGGGACAGACTTACACCGGGGAGCTGTTTTTT. It encodes CAITPGQTYTGELFF.